The clone carrying this TCR beta chain was seen more than once but under ten times. The antigen is unknown. Germline values: CDR1 KGHSH, CDR2 LQKENI. The CDR3 is made up of 16 amino acids. Trimming took off 0 bases at V and 3 bases at J, with 15 bases between the two ends. Produced via immunoSEQ multiplex PCR; TCRdb's table is partial and in-frame only. This sample has roughly 2,000 clones, with around 24% found just once. This sample is drawn from a study of T cells in localized non-small cell lung cancer. Whole-study results and caveats: Among the tissues sampled, uninvolved adjacent lung had the highest T cell clonality, above tumor. It remains possible that heterogeneity exists, since only one tumor region was sequenced. Increased T cell density in blood showed an association with longer overall survival. Adjacent lung exhibited a median of 57 among the 100 most abundant tumor clones.

The specimen comprised lung tumor tissue, sampled before any cancer treatment. V usage is TRBV18 and J usage is TRBJ2-7; tentatively, D is TRBD1 or TRBD2 (6 bases each). This sequence was found in a female donor over 55 with stage I lung adenocarcinoma. CDR3 DNA: TGTGCCAGCTCACCACCTGGGGGCGGGGTGCTCTACGAGCAGTACTTC. It yields the protein CASSPPGGGVLYEQYF.